This T cell receptor (beta chain) originates from a study of multiple sclerosis patients with progressive multifocal leukoencephalopathy. To note about this clone: No antigen is known for it.

The V and J ends lost 3 bases and 6 bases respectively, with 15 bases between them. The CDR3 has 15 amino acids. Germline loops: CDR1 KGHSH, CDR2 LQKENI. Noted time point: around 12 months of natalizumab therapy. Controls were natalizumab-treated multiple sclerosis patients who did not develop PML, sampled longitudinally. Using immunoSEQ multiplex PCR, the repertoire was profiled, and TCRdb retains in-frame clones only, with some absent. Of under 30,000 clones listed, 90% are singletons. Study conclusions and caveats: It is unclear whether the findings reflect JC virus infection or general immunocompromise. Less diverse TRB repertoires were suggested in most PML patients.

The input for sequencing was PBMCs, taken from a patient treated with natalizumab. This receptor was taken from a human donor with multiple sclerosis. The chain is built from TRBV18 and TRBJ1-5; a weak D match, TRBD1 (5 bases). CDR3 in amino acids: CASSPSRAGGQPQHF. The CDR3 DNA is TGTGCCAGCTCACCGTCTAGGGCGGGGGGTCAGCCCCAGCATTTT.